A single sample is the source of the 4 T cell receptor beta chains below, sequenced in a study of neurological immune-mediated disorders. Stated time point: longitudinal time-point 1 (baseline). TCRdb analysed the 5' RACE reads with MiXCR anew, one entry per CDR3 protein. The data hold about 50,000 distinct CDR3 sequences, with approximately 9.1% observed a single time. Sequencing used PBMCs. The receptors were gathered from a woman between 40 and 50 years old in good health.

This clonotype occurred many times. The CDR3 nucleotides are TGCAGTGGGGAGACGGGAGGCCAAGAGACCCAGTACTTC. Protein sequence: CSGETGGQETQYF. The chain couples TRBV20-1 to TRBJ2-5, with 7 bases identical to TRBD2. The length of the CDR3 is 13 residues. Germline V gene sequence: CDR1 DFQATT, CDR2 SNEGSKA (reference sequence). Germline trimming cut 7 bases from V and 1 base from J; bases unmatched to any gene: 6.

Ten or more counts support this clonotype. The genes are TRBV7-2 and TRBJ2-3, with 8 bases fitting TRBD2. There are 16 residues in the CDR3. Germline loops: CDR1 SGHTA, CDR2 FQGNSA. Germline trimming cut 2 bases from V and 2 bases from J; bases unmatched to any gene: 6. CDR3 in DNA: TGTGCCAGCAGCTTATTCGGGGGGGGTTCCACAGATACGCAGTATTTT. Translated, it gives CASSLFGGGSTDTQYF.

This clonotype appeared many times. The chain carries TRBV5-1 and TRBJ2-2; 10 bases are shared with TRBD1. The ends lost 4 bases at V and 5 bases at J; junction bases unmatched: 5. The CDR3 consists of 15 residues. Germline V gene lookup returns CDR1 SGHRS and CDR2 YFSETQ. Written as DNA, the CDR3 is TGCGCCAGCAGCACGACAGGGGGCTTGACCGGGGAGCTGTTTTTT. It codes for CASSTTGGLTGELFF. Using reference TRBV5-1 and TRBJ2-2 for the parts outside the CDR3, the full variable domain is KAGVTQTPRYLIKTRGQQVTLSCSPISGHRSVSWYQQTPGQGLQFLFEYFSETQRNKGNFPGRFSGRQFSNSRSEMNVSTLELGDSALYLCASSTTGGLTGELFFGEGSRLTVL.

In its sample, this clonotype was seen many times. In nucleotides, the CDR3 is TGTGCCAGCAGCCCCGCCCCGGGGGCTGAAGCTTTCTTT. This codes for CASSPAPGAEAFF. V and J are TRBV7-6 and TRBJ1-1, with D possibly being TRBD1 (5 bases). Germline values: CDR1 SGHVS, CDR2 FNYEAQ. The V and J ends lost 5 bases and 6 bases respectively, with 13 bases between them. The CDR3 sequence is 13 residues long.